This T cell receptor (beta chain) appears in the sequencing data of a study of blood T cell repertoires in COVID-19. For the study at large: Researchers got acute and convalescent COVID-19 samples from the United States, Italy and Spain. Sample material is recorded as cDNA or gDNA derived from T cells, B-cell-depleted T cells, or PBMCs.

In the authors' workflow: The authors estimated nucleated cell counts from reference gene primer amplification. TCRdb's copy holds only in-frame clones and misses some; the assay was immunoSEQ multiplex PCR. Clonal size and the V and J genes are those of that table, whereas D and trimming came from the DNA. The table has over 120,000 clones, about 77% seen once; the top ten hold roughly 9%. V lost 4 bases and J lost 4, with 16 bases in between. The CDR3 has 15 amino acids. The V gene's germline CDR1 is SGHTA and CDR2 FQGTGA. The sequencing input was peripheral blood. This sequence joins TRBV7-3 and TRBJ1-2; D possibly corresponds to TRBD1 (6 bases). The sequence came from a woman aged 45-65 years with active or convalescent COVID-19. CDR3 sequence reads: CASSYNRDPSYGYTF. In DNA form, the CDR3 reads TGTGCCAGCAGCTACAACAGGGATCCCAGCTATGGCTACACCTTC. The entire variable domain, with the rest obtained from reference TRBV7-3 and TRBJ1-2, is as follows: GAGVSQTPSNKVTEKGKYVELRCDPISGHTALYWYRQSLGQGPEFLIYFQGTGAADDSGLPNDRFFAVRPEGSVSTLKIQRTERGDSAVYLCASSYNRDPSYGYTFGSGTRLTVV.